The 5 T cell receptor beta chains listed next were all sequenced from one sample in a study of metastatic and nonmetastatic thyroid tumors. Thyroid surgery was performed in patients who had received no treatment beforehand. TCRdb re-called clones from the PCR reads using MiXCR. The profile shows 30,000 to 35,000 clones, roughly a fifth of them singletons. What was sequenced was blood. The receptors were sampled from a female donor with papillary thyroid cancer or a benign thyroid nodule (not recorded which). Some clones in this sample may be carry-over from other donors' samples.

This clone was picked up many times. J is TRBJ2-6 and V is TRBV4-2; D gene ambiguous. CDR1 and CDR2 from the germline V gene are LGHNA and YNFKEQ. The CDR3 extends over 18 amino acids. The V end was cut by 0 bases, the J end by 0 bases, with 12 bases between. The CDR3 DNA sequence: TGTGCCAGCAGCCAAGATCCCAACAGCTACTCTGGGGCCAACGTCCTGACTTTC. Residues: CASSQDPNSYSGANVLTF.

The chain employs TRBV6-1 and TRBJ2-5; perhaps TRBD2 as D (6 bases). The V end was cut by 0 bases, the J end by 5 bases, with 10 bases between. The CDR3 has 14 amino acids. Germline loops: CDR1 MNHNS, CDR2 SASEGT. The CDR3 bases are TGTGCCAGCAGTGAAGCCGGACTACCCGAGACCCAGTACTTC. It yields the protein CASSEAGLPETQYF.

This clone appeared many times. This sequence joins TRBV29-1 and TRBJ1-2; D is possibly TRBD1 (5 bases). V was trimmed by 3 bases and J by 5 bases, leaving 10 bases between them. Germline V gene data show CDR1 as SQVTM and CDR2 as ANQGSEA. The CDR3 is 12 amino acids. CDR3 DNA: TGCAGCGTTGACAGGGACCTTTATGGCTACACCTTC. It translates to CSVDRDLYGYTF.

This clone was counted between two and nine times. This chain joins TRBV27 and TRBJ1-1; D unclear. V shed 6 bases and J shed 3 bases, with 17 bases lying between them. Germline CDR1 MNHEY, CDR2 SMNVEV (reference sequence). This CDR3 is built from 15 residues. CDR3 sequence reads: CASSPDPLMDTEAFF. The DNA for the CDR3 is TGTGCCAGCAGCCCCGATCCCCTCATGGACACTGAAGCTTTCTTT.

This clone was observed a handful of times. The CDR3 loop reads CASRLGGETQYF. In DNA, the CDR3 is TGTGCCAGCAGACTAGGGGGGGAGACCCAGTACTTC. This rearrangement joins TRBV27 to TRBJ2-5; D is perhaps TRBD1 or TRBD2 (6 bases each). From germline, CDR1 is MNHEY and CDR2 SMNVEV (reference sequence). The V gene lost 6 bases and the J gene lost 5 bases, with 10 bases spanning the gap. This CDR3 is built from 12 residues.